A single sample gave rise to the 26 T cell receptor beta chains below, sequenced in a study of T-cell reconstitution after alpha-beta-depleted transplantation in children listed by TCRdb under 2016. Explained via the paper, the treatment or condition label denotes: allogeneic hematopoietic cell transplantation with graft depleted of TCRalphabeta T cells and CD19 B cells. The library was generated by PCR. Data came from an Illumina HiSeq 2500. To normalize quantification of the TCRbeta repertoire, the TCR libraries were built with molecular barcoding that relied on unique molecular identifiers. In TCRdb, the public reads were trimmed at Q25 with fastp and aligned with MiXCR, with productive beta chains retained. CDR3 protein duplicates are merged, each entry listing the most common genes and DNA. This sample has about 460,000 distinct CDR3 sequences in its table, and over 9.5% of those were observed once. The ten largest clonotypes hold just over 2% of the sample.

Sequencing used PBMCs, obtained before TCRalphabeta/CD19-depleted stem cell transplant. Receptor source: a child aged 2-15 years with inherited bone marrow failure, due to receive a stem cell transplant.

This clonotype was seen at least ten times. The rearrangement joins TRBV28 to TRBJ2-7; tentative D call: TRBD1 (5 bases). The germline V gene has CDR1 MDHEN and CDR2 SYDVKM. The CDR3 contains 17 residues. Trimming left V 2 bases short and J 4 bases short, with 21 bases between. CDR3 residues: CASSLRYVGWGTYEQYF. CDR3 bases: TGTGCCAGCAGTTTACGCTACGTTGGTTGGGGCACTTACGAGCAGTACTTC.

The rearrangement joins TRBV7-2 to TRBJ2-7; 7 bases fit TRBD2. V trimming: 6 bases; J trimming: 4 bases; junction bases outside the gene matches: 15. The germline gives CDR1 SGHTA, CDR2 FQGNSA. This CDR3 is built from 16 residues. The CDR3 protein is CASSSHMPGAGYEQYF. Here the CDR3 DNA reads TGTGCCAGCAGTTCCCATATGCCTGGAGCGGGGTACGAGCAGTACTTC.

This clonotype was detected ten times or more. The V and J genes are TRBV6-5 and TRBJ1-5, with TRBD1 matching over 8 bases. CDR3 length: 13 amino acids. Germline values: CDR1 MNHEY, CDR2 SVGAGI. The V and J ends lost 7 bases and 7 bases, in that order; junction bases with no gene match: 6. Written as DNA, the CDR3 is TGTGCCAGCAAAGGGACAGGAGGACAGCCCCAGCATTTT. This codes for CASKGTGGQPQHF.

This clonotype was seen ten or more times. The rearrangement joins TRBV10-2 to TRBJ1-6, with D perhaps TRBD1 (5 bases). The CDR3 is 14 amino acids. The germline V gene encodes CDR1 WSHSY and CDR2 SAAADI. The germline V and J ends were trimmed by 2 bases and 9 bases, with 11 bases remaining between them. The CDR3 sequence is CASSEAGGVSPLHF. CDR3 sequence (DNA): TGCGCCAGCAGTGAGGCTGGGGGAGTTTCACCCCTCCACTTT.

This clonotype has at least ten counts. The rearrangement uses TRBV27 and TRBJ2-5; 8 nucleotides line up with TRBD1. The CDR3 loop spans 15 amino acids. The germline gives CDR1 MNHEY, CDR2 SMNVEV (reference sequence). The ends lost 5 bases at V and 4 bases at J; junction bases unmatched: 9. CDR3 loop: CASSPVGTGVETQYF. The CDR3 nucleotides read TGTGCCAGCAGTCCCGTGGGGACAGGTGTAGAGACCCAGTACTTC.

At least ten counts were recorded for this clonotype. The chain combines TRBV20-1 with TRBJ1-1; 7 nucleotides match TRBD1. J was trimmed by 4 bases and V by 0 bases; bases with no gene match: 8. Germline values: CDR1 DFQATT, CDR2 SNEGSKA (reference sequence). The CDR3 has 15 residues. As DNA, the CDR3 is TGCAGTGCTAGAGATGGCGGAGCAGGGGGCACTGAAGCTTTCTTT. Translated, it gives CSARDGGAGGTEAFF.

This clonotype was seen at least ten times. The gene calls are TRBV30 and TRBJ1-2; a weak D match, TRBD1 (6 bases). The germline gives CDR1 GTSNPN, CDR2 SVGIG (reference sequence). The CDR3 consists of 13 residues. V lost 3 bases and J 2 bases, leaving 10 bases between the germline ends. CDR3 coding DNA: TGTGCCTGGAGCGACAGGAGGAACTATGGCTACACCTTC. Translated, it gives CAWSDRRNYGYTF.

This clonotype showed up many times. The junction does not match germline at one end; this may be a read error. The CDR3 DNA reads as TGTGCCAGCATAGGGGGCTCCGCGGACTTC. Translating it yields CASIGGSADF. The J gene is TRBJ2-5, the V gene TRBV2; 7 bases fit TRBD1. Germline V gene sequence: CDR1 SNHLY, CDR2 FYNNEI. The CDR3 length is 10 residues.

This clonotype was detected ten times or more. The chain couples TRBV5-6 to TRBJ1-4; no definite D call. Between the trimmed V and J ends, which lost 4 bases and 11 bases, there was a span of 21 bases. CDR1 is SGHDT, CDR2 YYEEEE, per germline. This CDR3 comprises 15 residues. The CDR3 nucleotides read TGTGCCAGCAGCCCAATGGCAGGCGGGCCGGGGAAACTGTTTTTT. Translating it yields CASSPMAGGPGKLFF.

The V and J genes are TRBV5-1 and TRBJ2-7, with a tentative D call TRBD1 (6 bases). The CDR3 runs 15 residues. The germline V gene has CDR1 SGHRS and CDR2 YFSETQ. Trimming cost V 2 bases and J 2 bases, with 14 bases left between them. The CDR3 coding sequence is TGCGCCAGCAGCTTCTCCCGCGAGGGGGCCTACGAGCAGTACTTC. It is translated as CASSFSREGAYEQYF.

This clonotype has more than one count but fewer than ten. The chain recombines TRBV5-1 with TRBJ2-7; 8 nucleotides agree with TRBD1. Losses at the gene ends were 0 bases for V and 5 bases for J; bases not matched to a gene: 16. The CDR3 has 18 residues. The germline V gene has CDR1 SGHRS and CDR2 YFSETQ. The CDR3 region has the DNA TGCGCCAGCAGCTTGGGGGCAGGGGGCGCGGCGATGGCAAACGAGCAGTACTTC. It is translated as CASSLGAGGAAMANEQYF.

This sequence joins TRBV20-1 and TRBJ2-3; 8 bases match TRBD1. This CDR3 spans 15 amino acids. In germline, CDR1 is DFQATT, CDR2 SNEGSKA (reference sequence). V was pared by 6 bases and J by 8 bases, with 16 bases of the junction left unmatched. For the CDR3, the DNA is TGCAGTGCCACCCTTAGGGCAGGGGGCCTCTTTACGCAGTATTTT. Translating gives CSATLRAGGLFTQYF.

This clonotype was observed at least ten times. CDR3 coding DNA: TGTGCCAGCAGCCGGTTTAGCCAAGAGACCCAGTACTTC. Protein: CASSRFSQETQYF. V gene TRBV12-3 or TRBV12-4 combines with J gene TRBJ2-5; D unclear. Trimming stripped 6 bases from V and 1 base from J, with 9 bases between. The CDR3 sequence is 13 residues long.

The table lists this clonotype with a few counts. The CDR3 nucleotides are TGTGCCAGCACCCACAATCCAGCGGGCTCCTACAATGAGCAGTTCTTC. It is translated as CASTHNPAGSYNEQFF. The chain joins TRBV5-5 to TRBJ2-1; tentative D call: TRBD2 (6 bases). The CDR3 is 16 residues long. CDR1 and CDR2 (germline): SGHKS, YYEKEE (reference sequence). V was trimmed by 6 bases and J by 0 bases, leaving 16 bases between them.

The sample holds many counts of this clonotype. The rearrangement links TRBV5-1 to TRBJ2-1; D is ambiguous. The germline V gene encodes CDR1 SGHRS and CDR2 YFSETQ. V was trimmed by 4 bases and J by 5 bases, leaving 10 bases between them. This CDR3 contains 13 residues. The CDR3 loop reads CASSIDNNNEQFF. In DNA, the CDR3 is TGCGCCAGCAGCATCGACAATAACAATGAGCAGTTCTTC.

At least ten counts were recorded for this clonotype. V is TRBV4-3 and J is TRBJ2-1; D remains unclear. Trimming pared 4 bases from V and 4 bases from J, leaving 14 bases between. Germline V gene sequence: CDR1 LGHNA, CDR2 YSLEER. This CDR3 contains 15 residues. CDR3 sequence reads: CASSRARSRYNEQFF. The CDR3 DNA sequence: TGCGCCAGCAGCCGTGCTAGATCTAGGTACAATGAGCAGTTCTTC.

This clonotype was picked up many times. CDR3 coding DNA: TGTGCCAGCAGTGCATTTTCAGTACAAGAGACCCAGTACTTC. It encodes CASSAFSVQETQYF. This chain joins TRBV28 and TRBJ2-5; the D is unclear. This CDR3 contains 14 residues. Germline-derived CDR1 and CDR2 are MDHEN and SYDVKM. Between the trimmed V and J ends, which lost 5 bases and 2 bases, there was a span of 12 bases.

A single count supports this clonotype. The chain couples TRBV2 to TRBJ2-7; weak D call: TRBD2 (6 bases). V dropped 6 bases and J dropped 6 bases, with 6 bases sitting between them. CDR3 length: 10 amino acids. Germline V gene sequence: CDR1 SNHLY, CDR2 FYNNEI. CDR3 amino acids: CASRTSEQYF. CDR3 sequence (DNA): TGTGCCAGCAGGACTAGCGAGCAGTACTTC.

This clonotype was recorded at least ten times. The chain links TRBV24-1 to TRBJ1-5; tentative D call: TRBD1 (6 bases). Trimming took off 12 bases at V and 5 bases at J, with 19 bases between the two ends. Germline lookup yields CDR1 KGHDR and CDR2 SFDVKD. CDR3 length: 14 amino acids. CDR3 loop: CARKWHREDQPQHF. For the CDR3, the DNA is TGTGCCCGAAAATGGCACAGGGAGGATCAGCCCCAGCATTTT.

As to this clonotype: It may be a read error: a sequence one base away is much more abundant. V gene TRBV7-9 combines with J gene TRBJ2-3; TRBD2 matches 7 bases. Germline lookup yields CDR1 SEHNR and CDR2 FQNEAQ (reference sequence). This CDR3 spans 11 amino acids. After removal of 4 bases from V and 13 bases from J, the junction contained 5 bases not matched to a gene. The CDR3 DNA sequence: TGTGCCAGCAGCTACCTAGCGGCCGAGTATTTT. Encoded protein: CASSYLAAEYF.

This clonotype appeared many times. The chain combines TRBV28 with TRBJ2-1; perhaps TRBD2 as D (5 bases). The CDR3 covers 15 residues. The ends were cut back, 2 bases at V and 5 bases at J, with 13 bases in the middle. Germline assignment: CDR1 MDHEN and CDR2 SYDVKM. The CDR3: CASSLVLGLNNEQFF. DNA of the CDR3: TGTGCCAGCAGTTTAGTACTAGGGCTTAACAATGAGCAGTTCTTC.

In its sample, this clonotype was seen many times. J is TRBJ2-3 and V is TRBV6-4, with a tentative D call TRBD2 (5 bases). Germline CDR1 is MRHNA and CDR2 is SNTAGT. The germline V and J ends were trimmed by 0 bases and 3 bases, with 13 bases remaining between them. The CDR3 is made up of 16 amino acids. The CDR3 DNA sequence: TGTGCCAGCAGTGACTCGGGCGGGTCGGGGACAGATACGCAGTATTTT. Its protein is CASSDSGGSGTDTQYF.

As regards this clonotype: This CDR3 is missing its conserved last phenylalanine or tryptophan, likely due to a read error. The DNA is left out, because the CDR3 cannot be placed on it with certainty; the CDR3 is given as TCRdb lists it. J is TRBJ2-7 and V is TRBV5-6; the table names TRBD2, a call not compared with the DNA. The CDR3 is made up of 12 amino acids, end residues included. CDR1 and CDR2 from the germline V gene are SGHDT and YYEEEE. CDR3 protein: CASSLGGQGTSS.

This clonotype was counted at least ten times. This chain links TRBV29-1 with TRBJ1-2, with 10 nucleotides matching TRBD1. The CDR3 runs 16 residues. V was pared by 2 bases and J by 6 bases, with 12 bases of the junction left unmatched. Germline V gene lookup returns CDR1 SQVTM and CDR2 ANQGSEA. CDR3 coding DNA: TGCAGCGTTGAAACTAAATTGGCCGGGACAGGGGATGGCTACACCTTC. It is translated as CSVETKLAGTGDGYTF.

This clonotype appeared many times. The rearrangement uses TRBV28 and TRBJ1-5; D ambiguous. The V gene's germline CDR1 is MDHEN and CDR2 SYDVKM. V gave up 2 bases and J gave up 5 bases, with 13 bases separating them. This CDR3 is 15 amino acids long. The CDR3 is CASSLIGRRDQPQHF. For the CDR3, the DNA is TGTGCCAGCAGTTTAATAGGACGGCGAGATCAGCCCCAGCATTTT.

This clonotype was counted many times. The gene calls are TRBV4-3 and TRBJ2-1; TRBD2 is a possible D gene (6 bases). The germline gives CDR1 LGHNA, CDR2 YSLEER. The V end was cut by 1 base, the J end by 3 bases, with 16 bases between. The CDR3 is 17 amino acids. The CDR3 sequence is CASSQVQVGSHYNEQFF. For the CDR3, the DNA is TGCGCCAGCAGCCAAGTACAAGTCGGGAGCCACTACAATGAGCAGTTCTTC.